The 11 T cell receptor beta chains below all came from one sample that was sequenced in a study of T cell repertoires in aging, cancer and after chemotherapy. Multiplex touch-down PCR with TRB-A/B primers amplified rearranged V-D-J TRB sequences. Each CDR3 protein is one row after TCRdb ran MiXCR on the multiplex PCR reads. The sample includes about 4,600 distinct CDR3 sequences, 21% of them seen just once. The template was genomic DNA from peripheral blood, not RNA. The specimen sequenced was blood. The receptors were gathered from a human donor with a blood cancer.

Sample share makes this clonotype medium-sized. V and J are TRBV5-6 and TRBJ2-1, with D maybe TRBD1 (6 bases). This CDR3 has 14 residues. V was pared by 3 bases and J by 6 bases, with 13 bases between. Looked up from germline, CDR1 is SGHDT and CDR2 is YYEEEE. CDR3 DNA: TGTGCCAGCAGCTCAGATCCCAGGGGCAATGAGCAGTTCTTC. Protein: CASSSDPRGNEQFF. The full variable domain, rest sourced from reference TRBV5-6 and TRBJ2-1, is DAGVTQSPTHLIKTRGQQVTLRCSPKSGHDTVSWYQQALGQGPQFIFQYYEEEERQRGNFPDRFSGHQFPNYSSELNVNALLLGDSALYLCASSSDPRGNEQFFGPGTRLTVL.

To note about this clonotype: Possible read error: a much larger clone is one base away. This rearrangement joins TRBV5-1 to TRBJ2-5; D perhaps matches TRBD2 (5 bases). V lost 4 bases and J 1 base, leaving 11 bases between the germline ends. Germline V gives CDR1 SGHRS, CDR2 YFSETQ. This CDR3 is built from 14 residues. CDR3: CASSQLESQETQYF. Here the CDR3 DNA reads TGCGCCAGCAGCCAACTAGAGTCCCAAGAGACCCAGTACTTC.

This clonotype showed up just once. The chain joins TRBV6-5 to TRBJ2-7; 8 bases are a match to TRBD2. V lost 10 bases and J lost 1; bases outside the gene matches: 6. This CDR3 region has 13 residues. Germline CDR1 is MNHEY and CDR2 is SVGAGI. As DNA, the CDR3 is TGTGCCACCGGACTAGCCTCTTCCTACGAGCAGTACTTC. Its protein product is CATGLASSYEQYF.

The rearrangement uses TRBV7-2 and TRBJ2-3; the D is unclear. Germline CDR1 is SGHTA and CDR2 is FQGNSA. The CDR3 is made up of 14 amino acids. Trimming left V 3 bases short and J 1 base short, with 8 bases between. For the CDR3, the DNA is TGTGCCAGCAGCTTTGAGCTTGGCACAGATACGCAGTATTTT. Encoded protein: CASSFELGTDTQYF.

V is TRBV12-3 or TRBV12-4 and J is TRBJ2-1; 11 positions agree with TRBD2. V was clipped by 7 bases and J by 9 bases; unmatched bases: 11. The CDR3 has 15 amino acids. In DNA form, the CDR3 reads TGTGCCAGCATCCTGGTTAGCGGGGGGGCGGGTGAGCAGTTCTTC. It translates to CASILVSGGAGEQFF.

With respect to this clonotype: This may be a read error: a much more frequent sequence differs by one nucleotide. The chain is built from TRBV19 and TRBJ1-2; D gene ambiguous. The V gene lost 7 bases and the J gene lost 0 bases, with 12 bases spanning the gap. The CDR3 contains 14 residues. Germline CDR1 is LNHDA and CDR2 is SQIVND (reference sequence). The CDR3 region has the DNA TGTGCCAGTATGCCCGGACCAGCTAACTATGGCTACACCTTC. Its protein product is CASMPGPANYGYTF.

The chain couples TRBV5-1 to TRBJ1-4; D remains unclear. The V gene's germline CDR1 is SGHRS and CDR2 YFSETQ. The CDR3 has 13 residues. V lost 0 bases, J lost 7 bases, and 7 bases lay in between. This CDR3 reads CASSLVGSEKLFF. The CDR3, as DNA: TGCGCCAGCAGCTTGGTAGGCAGTGAAAAACTGTTTTTT.

Sample share makes this clonotype medium-sized. V gene TRBV6-5 combines with J gene TRBJ1-6; maybe TRBD1 (5 bases). V lost 7 bases and J lost 7, with 14 bases in between. This CDR3 has 14 amino acids. The germline gives CDR1 MNHEY, CDR2 SVGAGI. CDR3 region: CASTAGPKNSPLHF. In DNA form, the CDR3 reads TGTGCCAGCACCGCGGGACCGAAGAATTCACCCCTCCACTTT.

This clonotype has only one observation. CDR3 sequence: CASSKGGSDRGIHEQYF. Here the CDR3 DNA reads TGTGCCAGCAGCAAAGGGGGGTCGGACAGGGGAATCCACGAGCAGTACTTC. V is TRBV21-1 and J is TRBJ2-7; TRBD1, as called in the table, went unchecked against the DNA. TRBV21-1 is flagged as a pseudogene. CDR3 length: 17 residues.

This clonotype is medium-sized (0.01 to 0.1%) by share. V is TRBV6-1 and J is TRBJ1-6, with TRBD1 matching 7 bases. Germline V gene lookup returns CDR1 MNHNS and CDR2 SASEGT. The V and J ends lost 6 bases and 9 bases, in that order; junction bases with no gene match: 11. CDR3 length: 15 residues. CDR3 residues: CASREHGTVGSPLHF. Here the CDR3 DNA reads TGTGCCAGCAGGGAGCACGGGACAGTAGGTTCACCCCTCCACTTT.

The chain carries TRBV6-6 and TRBJ2-5, with 14 bases that match TRBD2. The V gene's germline CDR1 is MNHNY and CDR2 SVGAGI (reference sequence). This CDR3 comprises 17 residues. V lost 6 bases and J lost 2; bases outside the gene matches: 8. CDR3 sequence reads: CASRPGLAGGGQETQYF. For the CDR3, the DNA is TGTGCCAGCAGACCCGGACTAGCGGGGGGAGGACAAGAGACCCAGTACTTC.